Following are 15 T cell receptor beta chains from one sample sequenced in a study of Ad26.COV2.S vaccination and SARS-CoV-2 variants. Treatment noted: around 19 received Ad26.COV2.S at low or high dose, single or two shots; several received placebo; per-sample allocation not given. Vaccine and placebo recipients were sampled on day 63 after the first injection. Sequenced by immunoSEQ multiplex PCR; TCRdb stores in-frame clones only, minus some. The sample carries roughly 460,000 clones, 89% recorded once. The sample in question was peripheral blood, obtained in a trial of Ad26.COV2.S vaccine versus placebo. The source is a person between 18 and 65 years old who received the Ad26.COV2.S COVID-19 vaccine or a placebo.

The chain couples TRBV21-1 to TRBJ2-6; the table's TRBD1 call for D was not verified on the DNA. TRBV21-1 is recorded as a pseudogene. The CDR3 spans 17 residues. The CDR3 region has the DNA TGTGCCAGCAGCAAAGCGGGCAGGGTCCCTGGGGCCAACGTCCTGACTTTC. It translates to CASSKAGRVPGANVLTF.

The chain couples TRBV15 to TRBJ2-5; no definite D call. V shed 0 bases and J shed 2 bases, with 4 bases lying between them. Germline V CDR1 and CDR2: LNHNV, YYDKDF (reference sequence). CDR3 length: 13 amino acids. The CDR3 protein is CATSRDFQETQYF. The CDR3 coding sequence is TGTGCCACCAGCAGAGATTTTCAAGAGACCCAGTACTTC.

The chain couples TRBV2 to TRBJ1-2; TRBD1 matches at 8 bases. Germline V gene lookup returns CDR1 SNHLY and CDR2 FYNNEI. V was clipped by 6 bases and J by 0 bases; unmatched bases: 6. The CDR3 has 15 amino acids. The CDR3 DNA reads TGTGCCAGCAGGGCCGACAGGGGAGCTAACTATGGCTACACCTTC. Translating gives CASRADRGANYGYTF.

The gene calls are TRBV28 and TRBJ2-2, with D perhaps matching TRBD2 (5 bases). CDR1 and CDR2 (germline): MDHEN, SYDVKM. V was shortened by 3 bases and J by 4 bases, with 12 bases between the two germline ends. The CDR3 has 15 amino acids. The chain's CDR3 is CASSFEGSPTGELFF. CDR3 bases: TGTGCCAGCAGTTTTGAAGGGAGTCCCACCGGGGAGCTGTTTTTT.

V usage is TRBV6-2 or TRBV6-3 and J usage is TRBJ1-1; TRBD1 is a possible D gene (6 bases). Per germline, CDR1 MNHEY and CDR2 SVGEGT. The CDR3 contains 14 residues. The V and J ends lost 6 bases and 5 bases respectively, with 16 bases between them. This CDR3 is CASSLRRGETEAFF. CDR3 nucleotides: TGTGCCAGCAGCCTTAGGAGGGGGGAAACTGAAGCTTTCTTT.

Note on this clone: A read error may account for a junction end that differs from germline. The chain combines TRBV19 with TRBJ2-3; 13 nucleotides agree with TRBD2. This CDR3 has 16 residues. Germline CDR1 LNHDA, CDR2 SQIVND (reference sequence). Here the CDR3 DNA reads TGTGCCAGTAGTATAACTAGCGGGAGGGCCACATATACGCAGTATTTT. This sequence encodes CASSITSGRATYTQYF.

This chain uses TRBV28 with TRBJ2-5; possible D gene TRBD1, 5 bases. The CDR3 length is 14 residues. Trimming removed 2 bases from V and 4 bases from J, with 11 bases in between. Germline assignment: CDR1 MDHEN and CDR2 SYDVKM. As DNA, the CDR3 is TGTGCCAGCAGTTTAGGACAAAGGGTAGAGACCCAGTACTTC. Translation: CASSLGQRVETQYF.

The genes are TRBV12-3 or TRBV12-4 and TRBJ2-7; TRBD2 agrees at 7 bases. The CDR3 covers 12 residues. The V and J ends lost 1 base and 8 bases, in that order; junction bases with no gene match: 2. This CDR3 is CASSLGGGKQYF. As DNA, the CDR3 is TGTGCCAGCAGTTTAGGGGGGGGTAAGCAGTACTTC.

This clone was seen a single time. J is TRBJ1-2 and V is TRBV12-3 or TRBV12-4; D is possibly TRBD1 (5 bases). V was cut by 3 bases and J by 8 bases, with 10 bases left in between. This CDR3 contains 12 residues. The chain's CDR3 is CASSLGEVGYTF. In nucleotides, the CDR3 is TGTGCCAGCAGTTTGGGGGAAGTCGGCTACACCTTC.

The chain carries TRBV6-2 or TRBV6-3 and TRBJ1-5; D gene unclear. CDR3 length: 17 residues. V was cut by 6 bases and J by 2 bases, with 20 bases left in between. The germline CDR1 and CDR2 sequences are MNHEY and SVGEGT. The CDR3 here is CASSLPAGVTGNQPQHF. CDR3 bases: TGTGCCAGCAGCCTCCCTGCCGGGGTAACTGGCAATCAGCCCCAGCATTTT.

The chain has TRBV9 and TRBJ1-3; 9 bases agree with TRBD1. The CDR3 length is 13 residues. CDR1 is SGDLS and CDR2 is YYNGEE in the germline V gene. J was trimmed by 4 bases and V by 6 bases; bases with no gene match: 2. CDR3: CASNRGLGNTIYF. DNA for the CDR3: TGTGCCAGCAACAGGGGGCTCGGAAACACCATATATTTT.

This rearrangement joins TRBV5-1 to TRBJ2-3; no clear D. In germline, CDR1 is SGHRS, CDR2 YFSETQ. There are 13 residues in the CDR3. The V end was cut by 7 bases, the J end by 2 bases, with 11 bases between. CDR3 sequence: CASGVPFTDTQYF. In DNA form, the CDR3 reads TGCGCCAGCGGGGTACCATTCACAGATACGCAGTATTTT.

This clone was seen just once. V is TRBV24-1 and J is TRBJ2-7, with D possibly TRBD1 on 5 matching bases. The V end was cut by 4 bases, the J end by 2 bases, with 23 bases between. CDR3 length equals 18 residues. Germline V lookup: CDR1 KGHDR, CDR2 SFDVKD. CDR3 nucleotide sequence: TGTGCCACCAGTGACGGATCCTGGGGTCAGGCCAGGGCCTACGAGCAGTACTTC. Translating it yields CATSDGSWGQARAYEQYF.

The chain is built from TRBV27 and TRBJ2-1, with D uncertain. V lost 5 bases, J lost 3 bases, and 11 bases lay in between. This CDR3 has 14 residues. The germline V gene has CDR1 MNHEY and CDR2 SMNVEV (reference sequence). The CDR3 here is CASSRQVNYNEQFF. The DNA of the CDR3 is TGTGCCAGCAGTCGGCAGGTGAACTACAATGAGCAGTTCTTC.

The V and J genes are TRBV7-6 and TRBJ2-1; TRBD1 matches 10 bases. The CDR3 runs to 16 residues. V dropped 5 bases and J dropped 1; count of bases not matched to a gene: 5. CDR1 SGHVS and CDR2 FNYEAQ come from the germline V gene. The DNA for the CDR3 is TGTGCCAGCAGCCCGGGACAGGGGTTATCCTACAATGAGCAGTTCTTC. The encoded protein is CASSPGQGLSYNEQFF.